This T cell receptor beta chain was identified during a study of blood T cell repertoires in COVID-19. Study background: The study drew acute and convalescent COVID-19 samples from the United States, Italy and Spain. The cDNA or gDNA used as material had been derived from T cells, B-cell-depleted T cells, or PBMCs.

CDR3 length: 13 residues. CDR1 is SGHDT and CDR2 is YYEEEE in the germline V gene. V lost 5 bases, J lost 4 bases, and 12 bases lay in between. Per the study methods: Amplification of reference gene primers was used by the study to estimate nucleated cell counts. This table comes from immunoSEQ multiplex PCR, and its TCRdb copy is limited to in-frame clones, with some not included. From that table come the V and J calls and clone size; the DNA was used to work out D and trimming. The sample holds 250,000 or so clones, 85% seen once. The chain carries TRBV5-6 and TRBJ1-1; D is ambiguous. Sequencing input: peripheral blood. This receptor was obtained from a woman aged 55-70 years with active or convalescent COVID-19. CDR3 sequence: CASSHGSRTEAFF. In DNA, the CDR3 is TGTGCCAGCAGTCACGGGTCCCGCACTGAAGCTTTCTTT.